A selection of T cell receptor beta chains follows, all from one sample in a study of CD8 T cells in ankylosing spondylitis. TCRdb reanalysed the 5' RACE reads using MiXCR and keeps one entry per CDR3 protein. The data show about 260,000 distinct CDR3 sequences, with roughly 25% seen just once and roughly 0.67% held by the top ten. Source material: blood, either unsorted or a sorted T cell fraction (not recorded which). These receptors were taken from a male donor with ankylosing spondylitis or in good health (not recorded which). Each CDR3 is given with its conserved first and last residue. The D gene is left open where the match is weak. Rows give clone size only sometimes, using once, few, many, or a class for an expanded clone.

cdr3_aa: CASSSEGIHGYTF; cdr3_nt: TGTGCCAGCAGCTCAGAGGGAATCCATGGCTACACCTTC; v_call: TRBV7-9; clone_size: .; j_call: TRBJ1-2; d_call: .
cdr3_aa: CASSMNIWGTDTQYF; cdr3_nt: TGTGCCAGTAGTATGAACATCTGGGGCACAGATACGCAGTATTTT; v_call: TRBV19; clone_size: few; j_call: TRBJ2-3; d_call: .
cdr3_aa: CASSLRGGQPQHF; cdr3_nt: TGTGCCAGCAGCTTACGCGGGGGGCAGCCCCAGCATTTT; v_call: TRBV7-9; clone_size: .; j_call: TRBJ1-5; d_call: .
cdr3_aa: CSASGLAGAAADTQYF; cdr3_nt: TGCAGTGCTAGTGGACTGGCGGGGGCAGCTGCAGATACGCAGTATTTT; v_call: TRBV20-1; clone_size: many; j_call: TRBJ2-3; d_call: .
cdr3_aa: CASARRGAVGGYYEQYF; cdr3_nt: TGTGCCAGCGCCCGACGGGGTGCGGTGGGGGGTTACTACGAGCAGTACTTC; v_call: TRBV7-2; clone_size: .; j_call: TRBJ2-7; d_call: .
cdr3_aa: CSASNDRQTNQPQHF; cdr3_nt: TGCAGTGCTAGCAATGATCGACAGACGAATCAGCCCCAGCATTTT; v_call: TRBV20-1; clone_size: .; j_call: TRBJ1-5; d_call: .
cdr3_aa: CASSPGQGSNTQYF; cdr3_nt: TGTGCCAGCAGCCCGGGACAGGGTTCGAACACGCAGTATTTT; v_call: TRBV12-3/TRBV12-4; clone_size: few; j_call: TRBJ2-3; d_call: TRBD1
cdr3_aa: CSAKKDTGELFF; cdr3_nt: TGCAGCGCTAAGAAAGACACCGGGGAGCTGTTTTTT; v_call: TRBV29-1; clone_size: few; j_call: TRBJ2-2; d_call: .
cdr3_aa: CSASAGRYGYTF; cdr3_nt: TGCAGTGCTAGCGCCGGCAGATATGGCTACACCTTC; v_call: TRBV20-1; clone_size: many; j_call: TRBJ1-2; d_call: .
cdr3_aa: CASSQGRGGVAPNNEQFF; cdr3_nt: TGCGCCAGCAGCCAAGGTCGGGGCGGCGTCGCTCCTAACAATGAGCAGTTCTTC; v_call: TRBV4-1; clone_size: .; j_call: TRBJ2-1; d_call: .
cdr3_aa: CATSSGDEGTNDQPQHF; cdr3_nt: TGTGCCACCAGCTCGGGGGATGAGGGAACGAACGATCAGCCCCAGCATTTT; v_call: TRBV15; clone_size: .; j_call: TRBJ1-5; d_call: .
cdr3_aa: CASSPGQGKSPLHF; cdr3_nt: TGTGCCAGCAGCCCCGGACAGGGCAAATCACCCCTCCACTTT; v_call: TRBV3-1; clone_size: many; j_call: TRBJ1-6; d_call: TRBD1
cdr3_aa: CSARGGADTQYF; cdr3_nt: TGCAGTGCTCGGGGGGGGGCAGATACGCAGTATTTT; v_call: TRBV20-1; clone_size: .; j_call: TRBJ2-3; d_call: TRBD2
cdr3_aa: CAIRGTDRDIQYF; cdr3_nt: TGTGCCATCAGAGGAACGGACAGGGACATTCAGTACTTC; v_call: TRBV10-3; clone_size: .; j_call: TRBJ2-4; d_call: TRBD1
cdr3_aa: CASRKAGASTDTQYF; cdr3_nt: TGCGCCAGCAGGAAAGCGGGGGCTAGCACAGATACGCAGTATTTT; v_call: TRBV5-1; clone_size: few; j_call: TRBJ2-3; d_call: TRBD2
cdr3_aa: CASSLDRGTGEQYF; cdr3_nt: TGTGCCAGCAGTTTGGACAGGGGGACTGGTGAGCAGTACTTC; v_call: TRBV12-3/TRBV12-4; clone_size: few; j_call: TRBJ2-7; d_call: TRBD1
cdr3_aa: CSAGLAPGGDTQYF; cdr3_nt: TGCAGTGCTGGCCTAGCGCCGGGCGGTGATACGCAGTATTTT; v_call: TRBV20-1; clone_size: .; j_call: TRBJ2-3; d_call: .
cdr3_aa: CASSQSWGQGEQPQHF; cdr3_nt: TGCGCCAGCAGTCAATCGTGGGGACAGGGCGAACAGCCCCAGCATTTT; v_call: TRBV23-1; clone_size: few; j_call: TRBJ1-5; d_call: TRBD1
cdr3_aa: CSARVKSLSSYNEQFF; cdr3_nt: TGCAGTGCTAGAGTGAAGTCCCTAAGCTCCTACAATGAGCAGTTCTTC; v_call: TRBV20-1; clone_size: .; j_call: TRBJ2-1; d_call: .
cdr3_aa: CASSAGARGMEKLFF; cdr3_nt: TGTGCCAGCAGCGCCGGCGCTAGGGGAATGGAAAAACTGTTTTTT; v_call: TRBV11-2; clone_size: many; j_call: TRBJ1-4; d_call: .
cdr3_aa: CRAPGTSAEETQYF; cdr3_nt: TGCAGGGCCCCCGGGACTAGCGCTGAAGAGACCCAGTACTTC; v_call: TRBV20-1; clone_size: .; j_call: TRBJ2-5; d_call: TRBD2
cdr3_aa: CSVELAGGRYEQYF; cdr3_nt: TGCAGCGTGGAACTAGCGGGGGGGCGGTACGAGCAGTACTTC; v_call: TRBV29-1; clone_size: .; j_call: TRBJ2-7; d_call: TRBD2
cdr3_aa: CSVGETFAAQYF; cdr3_nt: TGCAGCGTTGGAGAGACATTTGCGGCGCAGTACTTC; v_call: TRBV29-1; clone_size: many; j_call: TRBJ2-7; d_call: .
cdr3_aa: CSAGKTSGGAGDTQYF; cdr3_nt: TGCAGTGCTGGAAAGACTAGCGGGGGGGCCGGTGATACGCAGTATTTT; v_call: TRBV20-1; clone_size: few; j_call: TRBJ2-3; d_call: TRBD2
cdr3_aa: CASSSHLRTSGGYNEQFF; cdr3_nt: TGTGCCAGCAGTTCCCACTTGCGGACTAGCGGGGGTTACAATGAGCAGTTCTTC; v_call: TRBV27; clone_size: .; j_call: TRBJ2-1; d_call: TRBD2
cdr3_aa: CASGRDYAYEQYF; cdr3_nt: TGTGCATCGGGTCGGGACTACGCCTACGAGCAGTACTTC; v_call: TRBV7-2; clone_size: few; j_call: TRBJ2-7; d_call: TRBD2
cdr3_aa: CSAEYGTSTDTQYF; cdr3_nt: TGCAGCGCCGAGTACGGGACTAGCACAGATACGCAGTATTTT; v_call: TRBV29-1; clone_size: many; j_call: TRBJ2-3; d_call: .
cdr3_aa: CASTWTAGRQPQHF; cdr3_nt: TGTGCCAGCACTTGGACCGCGGGGCGTCAGCCCCAGCATTTT; v_call: TRBV12-3/TRBV12-4; clone_size: few; j_call: TRBJ1-5; d_call: .
cdr3_aa: CASSLVDRQYNEQFF; cdr3_nt: TGCGCCAGCAGCTTGGTCGACAGGCAATACAATGAGCAGTTCTTC; v_call: TRBV5-1; clone_size: many; j_call: TRBJ2-1; d_call: .
cdr3_aa: CSVGEGTDTQYF; cdr3_nt: TGCAGCGTGGGCGAGGGCACAGATACGCAGTATTTT; v_call: TRBV29-1; clone_size: many; j_call: TRBJ2-3; d_call: .
cdr3_aa: CASSLGTERYEQYF; cdr3_nt: TGTGCCAGCAGTTTAGGGACAGAGAGATACGAGCAGTACTTC; v_call: TRBV12-3/TRBV12-4; clone_size: few; j_call: TRBJ2-7; d_call: .
cdr3_aa: CSAAGTGINIQYF; cdr3_nt: TGCAGTGCTGCCGGGACAGGGATAAACATTCAGTACTTC; v_call: TRBV20-1; clone_size: .; j_call: TRBJ2-4; d_call: TRBD1
cdr3_aa: CASMSAANTEAFF; cdr3_nt: TGTGCCAGCATGTCGGCAGCGAACACTGAAGCTTTCTTT; v_call: TRBV27; clone_size: many; j_call: TRBJ1-1; d_call: .
cdr3_aa: CASSFGGADTQYF; cdr3_nt: TGTGCCAGCAGTTTCGGCGGGGCAGATACGCAGTATTTT; v_call: TRBV12-3/TRBV12-4; clone_size: many; j_call: TRBJ2-3; d_call: .
cdr3_aa: CASSLHRPGELFF; cdr3_nt: TGTGCCAGCAGCTTACATCGGCCCGGGGAGCTGTTTTTT; v_call: TRBV7-3; clone_size: many; j_call: TRBJ2-2; d_call: .
cdr3_aa: CASLSGDTEAFF; cdr3_nt: TGTGCCAGCCTATCGGGGGACACTGAAGCTTTCTTT; v_call: TRBV6-6; clone_size: .; j_call: TRBJ1-1; d_call: .
cdr3_aa: CASSQDLRGEDEKLFF; cdr3_nt: TGTGCCAGCAGCCAAGATCTACGGGGGGAGGATGAAAAACTGTTTTTT; v_call: TRBV4-2; clone_size: few; j_call: TRBJ1-4; d_call: .
cdr3_aa: CASTLRWGDTQYF; cdr3_nt: TGTGCCAGCACCTTACGGTGGGGAGATACGCAGTATTTT; v_call: TRBV5-6; clone_size: .; j_call: TRBJ2-3; d_call: .
cdr3_aa: CSVGGGGLETQYF; cdr3_nt: TGCAGCGTTGGTGGCGGGGGATTGGAGACCCAGTACTTC; v_call: TRBV29-1; clone_size: few; j_call: TRBJ2-5; d_call: TRBD2
cdr3_aa: CSARGTGFEKLFF; cdr3_nt: TGCAGTGCTAGGGGGACAGGGTTTGAAAAACTGTTTTTT; v_call: TRBV20-1; clone_size: .; j_call: TRBJ1-4; d_call: TRBD1
cdr3_aa: CSATAASTDTQYF; cdr3_nt: TGCAGTGCTACGGCGGCTAGCACAGATACGCAGTATTTT; v_call: TRBV20-1; clone_size: .; j_call: TRBJ2-3; d_call: .
cdr3_aa: CSAPGLGTEAFF; cdr3_nt: TGCAGTGCTCCAGGGCTGGGAACTGAAGCTTTCTTT; v_call: TRBV20-1; clone_size: many; j_call: TRBJ1-1; d_call: .
cdr3_aa: CSADRDGNQPQHF; cdr3_nt: TGCAGTGCGGACAGGGATGGCAATCAGCCCCAGCATTTT; v_call: TRBV20-1; clone_size: .; j_call: TRBJ1-5; d_call: TRBD1
cdr3_aa: CASSPGQDNYQPQHF; cdr3_nt: TGTGCCAGCTCACCAGGGCAGGACAACTATCAGCCCCAGCATTTT; v_call: TRBV18; clone_size: .; j_call: TRBJ1-5; d_call: .
cdr3_aa: CSAEDRGEGTEAFF; cdr3_nt: TGCAGTGCTGAGGACAGAGGGGAGGGCACTGAAGCTTTCTTT; v_call: TRBV20-1; clone_size: many; j_call: TRBJ1-1; d_call: .
cdr3_aa: CSAPPTGSAEQFF; cdr3_nt: TGCAGTGCCCCTCCGACAGGCTCGGCTGAGCAGTTCTTC; v_call: TRBV20-1; clone_size: few; j_call: TRBJ2-1; d_call: .
cdr3_aa: CSATLGRGETQYF; cdr3_nt: TGCAGTGCTACTCTCGGGAGGGGGGAGACCCAGTACTTC; v_call: TRBV20-1; clone_size: many; j_call: TRBJ2-5; d_call: TRBD2
cdr3_aa: CASSFAGVGYNEQFF; cdr3_nt: TGTGCCAGCAGTTTCGCGGGGGTAGGCTACAATGAGCAGTTCTTC; v_call: TRBV12-3/TRBV12-4; clone_size: few; j_call: TRBJ2-1; d_call: TRBD2
cdr3_aa: CASSPKLRVGHNEQFF; cdr3_nt: TGTGCCAGCAGCCCAAAGCTTCGGGTTGGTCACAATGAGCAGTTCTTC; v_call: TRBV7-9; clone_size: many; j_call: TRBJ2-1; d_call: .
cdr3_aa: CSASGEGAATQYF; cdr3_nt: TGCAGCGCCTCTGGGGAAGGAGCCGCTACGCAGTATTTT; v_call: TRBV29-1; clone_size: many; j_call: TRBJ2-3; d_call: .
cdr3_aa: CASSPGTPGKNTEAFF; cdr3_nt: TGTGCCAGCAGTCCGGGGACACCCGGTAAGAACACTGAAGCTTTCTTT; v_call: TRBV21-1; clone_size: .; j_call: TRBJ1-1; d_call: .
cdr3_aa: CASSQAGTGVYEQYF; cdr3_nt: TGCGCCAGCAGCCAAGCGGGGACAGGGGTCTACGAGCAGTACTTC; v_call: TRBV4-1; clone_size: once; j_call: TRBJ2-7; d_call: TRBD1
cdr3_aa: CASSAPGGLDNSPLHF; cdr3_nt: TGTGCCAGCAGCGCCCCGGGGGGGCTGGATAATTCACCCCTCCACTTT; v_call: TRBV9; clone_size: many; j_call: TRBJ1-6; d_call: .
cdr3_aa: CSALAGTGIQETQYF; cdr3_nt: TGCAGTGCCCTAGCGGGGACAGGGATCCAAGAGACCCAGTACTTC; v_call: TRBV20-1; clone_size: .; j_call: TRBJ2-5; d_call: .
cdr3_aa: CSPEIIIAGSYNEQFF; cdr3_nt: TGCAGCCCGGAGATTATTATAGCGGGGTCCTACAATGAGCAGTTCTTC; v_call: TRBV29-1; clone_size: many; j_call: TRBJ2-1; d_call: TRBD2
cdr3_aa: CTWAGTEAFF; cdr3_nt: TGCACCTGGGCCGGCACTGAAGCTTTCTTT; v_call: TRBV20-1; clone_size: many; j_call: TRBJ1-1; d_call: .
cdr3_aa: CASDGLAKNIQYF; cdr3_nt: TGTGCCAGCGACGGGCTAGCCAAAAACATTCAGTACTTC; v_call: TRBV2; clone_size: .; j_call: TRBJ2-4; d_call: .
cdr3_aa: CASSRAGGSSYEQYF; cdr3_nt: TGTGCCAGCAGCCGCGCGGGGGGGAGCTCCTACGAGCAGTACTTC; v_call: TRBV12-3/TRBV12-4; clone_size: .; j_call: TRBJ2-7; d_call: TRBD2
cdr3_aa: CASSLDVGDTYEQYF; cdr3_nt: TGTGCCAGCAGCTTAGATGTGGGGGACACCTACGAGCAGTACTTC; v_call: TRBV7-8; clone_size: .; j_call: TRBJ2-7; d_call: .